The 12 T cell receptor beta chains below were found in one sample sequenced in a study of blood T cells in healthy people across ages. A J-beta primer mix and a sample-barcoded 5' primer were used in a second PCR of roughly 6 to 11 cycles. TCRdb passed the 5' RACE reads through MiXCR, listing each CDR3 protein once. Of almost 1 million distinct CDR3 sequences listed, about 53% were seen once; the top ten hold about 20%. The specimen was blood. Every receptor here comes from a woman aged 60 to 75 in good health.

The V and J genes are TRBV12-3 or TRBV12-4 and TRBJ2-5; D is possibly TRBD2 (5 bases). V lost 3 bases, J lost 1 base, and 12 bases lay in between. The CDR3 has 15 residues. CDR3 DNA: TGTGCCAGCAGTTTTTACCCGGGATCCCAAGAGACCCAGTACTTC. This translates into CASSFYPGSQETQYF.

This chain uses TRBV6-6 with TRBJ2-5, with TRBD1 matching over 9 bases. CDR1 and CDR2 (germline): MNHNY, SVGAGI (reference sequence). CDR3 length: 13 amino acids. With V trimmed by 6 bases and J by 7 bases, 6 bases remained unmatched. The CDR3 DNA sequence: TGTGCCAGCAGCTCCGGGACAGGGTGGACCCAGTACTTC. As protein: CASSSGTGWTQYF.

There are a few counts of this clonotype. This chain connects TRBV20-1 to TRBJ2-7, with 9 bases lining up with TRBD2. The germline V gene has CDR1 DFQATT and CDR2 SNEGSKA (reference sequence). Trimming at V came to 6 bases and at J to 5 bases, leaving 17 bases not matched to a gene. The CDR3 covers 16 residues. CDR3 sequence: CSAAAPSGRPGNEQYF. CDR3 nucleotides: TGCAGTGCCGCCGCACCAAGCGGGAGGCCCGGCAACGAGCAGTACTTC.

The CDR3 reads CSVSSGTGFYGYTF. The CDR3 DNA follows: TGCAGCGTATCTTCCGGGACAGGCTTCTATGGCTACACCTTC. J is TRBJ1-2 and V is TRBV29-1; the match to TRBD1 covers 8 bases. J gave up 4 bases and V 6 bases, and 10 bases lay outside the gene matches. Germline values: CDR1 SQVTM, CDR2 ANQGSEA. The CDR3 extends over 14 amino acids.

V is TRBV7-2 and J is TRBJ2-1, with D perhaps TRBD1 or TRBD2 (5 bases each). The DNA end is more similar to TRBJ2-7, so the J call may be wrong. The germline V gene encodes CDR1 SGHTA and CDR2 FQGNSA. This CDR3 is built from 15 residues. The CDR3 DNA reads TGTGCCAGCAGTAGGACCGGGACCCCGGACAATGAGCAGTACTTC. This codes for CASSRTGTPDNEQYF.

This chain links TRBV12-3 or TRBV12-4 with TRBJ2-1; TRBD2 might be the D (5 bases). CDR3 length: 16 residues. With 3 bases removed from V and 8 bases from J, the gap between germline ends came to 20 bases. CDR3 coding DNA: TGTGCCAGCAGTTTTCTTTTAGCGAACGGTATAGATGAGCAGTTCTTC. It encodes CASSFLLANGIDEQFF.

This clonotype was observed a few times. This chain joins TRBV7-6 and TRBJ2-3; 7 bases agree with TRBD2. Germline CDR1 SGHVS, CDR2 FNYEAQ. The CDR3 is made up of 15 amino acids. The trim removed 1 base at V and 5 bases at J, leaving 6 bases unmatched. CDR3 residues: CASSLGAGVGDTQYF. In nucleotides, the CDR3 is TGTGCCAGCAGCTTAGGCGCGGGAGTTGGAGATACGCAGTATTTT. The entire variable domain, with the rest obtained from reference TRBV7-6 and TRBJ2-3, is as follows: GAGVSQSPRYKVTKRGQDVALRCDPISGHVSLYWYRQALGQGPEFLTYFNYEAQQDKSGLPNDRFSAERPEGSISTLTIQRTEQRDSAMYRCASSLGAGVGDTQYFGPGTRLTVL.

The chain joins TRBV7-2 to TRBJ2-3; D unclear. CDR1 is SGHTA and CDR2 is FQGNSA in the germline V gene. This CDR3 contains 14 residues. The ends were cut back, 5 bases at V and 2 bases at J, with 11 bases in the middle. The CDR3 nucleotides read TGTGCCAGCAGCCCCCGCTATCACACAGATACGCAGTATTTT. Encoded protein: CASSPRYHTDTQYF.

In nucleotides, the CDR3 is TGTGCCAGCAGTGAAGCGCAGGTGGCCTCCTACGAGCAGTACTTC. Translated: CASSEAQVASYEQYF. The J gene is TRBJ2-7, the V gene TRBV2, with D hard to call. CDR3 length: 15 residues. V gave up 0 bases and J gave up 0 bases, with 9 bases separating them. Germline V gives CDR1 SNHLY, CDR2 FYNNEI.

The V gene is TRBV2, the J gene TRBJ1-2, with no clear D. The germline V and J ends were trimmed by 2 bases and 5 bases, with 6 bases remaining between them. This CDR3 has 12 residues. Germline CDR1 SNHLY, CDR2 FYNNEI. The CDR3 protein is CASSERPYGYTF. Here the CDR3 DNA reads TGTGCCAGCAGTGAACGACCTTATGGCTACACCTTC. Full variable domain (rest looked up from reference TRBV2 and TRBJ1-2): EPEVTQTPSHQVTQMGQEVILRCVPISNHLYFYWYRQILGQKVEFLVSFYNNEISEKSEIFDDQFSVERPDGSNFTLKIRSTKLEDSAMYFCASSERPYGYTFGSGTRLTVV.

This clonotype was found a few times. The rearrangement joins TRBV6-2 or TRBV6-3 to TRBJ2-3, with 8 bases that match TRBD2. CDR3 size: 17 residues. Looked up from germline, CDR1 is MNHEY and CDR2 is SVGEGT. V lost 2 bases, J lost 2 bases, and 9 bases stayed unmatched. Written as DNA, the CDR3 is TGTGCCAGCAGTTACGATGTAAGCGGGAGACCCACAGATACGCAGTATTTT. It translates to CASSYDVSGRPTDTQYF.

V gene TRBV7-8 combines with J gene TRBJ2-1, with 12 bases matching TRBD2. CDR1 and CDR2 (germline): SGHVS, FQNEAQ. V lost 5 bases, J lost 5 bases, and 16 bases stayed unmatched. The CDR3 totals 19 residues. The CDR3, as DNA: TGTGCCAGCAGCCCCAACTTGTGGACTAGCGGGGAGGGACACAATGAGCAGTTCTTC. It codes for CASSPNLWTSGEGHNEQFF.